Included here is one T cell receptor (beta chain) sequence, with context. What it recognizes is unknown. The record originates from a study of cytomegalovirus exposure and HLA in healthy donors. Study information: Unique TCRs from HLA-typed donors, 80 million to 90 million of them, were held in an early data release.

The primer mix had 60 Vbeta and 13 Jbeta primers. Generated by immunoSEQ multiplex PCR, the TCRdb table keeps only in-frame clones and is missing some. Of roughly 120,000 clones listed, 79% are singletons. Overall study results and limits: 150 to 200 TCR beta chains were listed as cytomegalovirus-associated.

The CDR3 spans 14 residues. The V end was cut by 1 base, the J end by 11 bases, with 20 bases between. Germline CDR1 is GTSNPN and CDR2 is SVGIG (reference sequence). Sequenced material: PBMCs. This rearrangement joins TRBV30 to TRBJ1-1; possibly TRBD1 for D (5 bases). The clonotype comes from a man in his late teens or twenties in good health and CMV-seronegative. The CDR3 sequence: CAWSDGVGQPHAFF. The CDR3 nucleotides read TGTGCCTGGAGTGATGGGGTGGGGCAACCCCACGCTTTCTTT.